This T cell receptor (beta chain) was recorded in a study of blood T cell repertoires in COVID-19. About the study: Samples came from the United States, Italy and Spain, spanning acute and convalescent COVID-19. PBMCs, B-cell-depleted T cells, or T cells were the source of the cDNA or gDNA that made up the material.

This clone has just a few counts. Sequencing used immunoSEQ multiplex PCR; TCRdb keeps in-frame clones, though not all of them. The sample holds over 200,000 clones, around 89% seen once. Individuals aged roughly 18 to 95 years were recruited from 24 US areas. The CDR3 has 13 residues. V gave up 6 bases and J gave up 5 bases; unmatched junction bases: 7. From germline, CDR1 is LGHNA and CDR2 YSLEER. This sequence was found in a middle-aged man who had recovered from COVID-19. J is TRBJ2-7 and V is TRBV4-3; the match to TRBD2 covers 7 bases. The sample taken for sequencing was PBMCs or T cells enriched from blood (not recorded which). DNA for the CDR3: TGCGCCAGCAGTCGGACTAGTCTGCACGAGCAGTACTTC. Residues: CASSRTSLHEQYF.